The 26 T cell receptor beta chains below were found in one sample sequenced in a study of blood T cell repertoires in COVID-19. Libraries were prepared by immunoSEQ multiplex PCR; TCRdb keeps only in-frame clonotypes and omits some of them. The data hold over 80,000 clones, with approximately 86% observed a single time. Sequences were obtained from peripheral blood. Receptors were obtained from an elderly man with active or convalescent COVID-19.

Here the CDR3 DNA reads TGCGCCAGCAGCCAAGATTTCTTCCCGAGCCAGGGTTCCTACGAGCAGTACTTC. Its translation is CASSQDFFPSQGSYEQYF. The rearrangement joins TRBV4-3 to TRBJ2-7, with D possibly TRBD1 on 5 matching bases. The ends were cut back, 0 bases at V and 1 base at J, with 19 bases in the middle. The CDR3 spans 18 residues. Germline loops: CDR1 LGHNA, CDR2 YSLEER.

The chain is built from TRBV19 and TRBJ1-2; D may be TRBD1 (5 bases). This CDR3 contains 15 residues. Germline V CDR1 and CDR2: LNHDA, SQIVND (reference sequence). Trimming cost V 0 bases and J 3 bases, with 11 bases left between them. CDR3 nucleotides: TGTGCCAGTAGTATAGATATCGCGGGGGACTATGGCTACACCTTC. Translated, it gives CASSIDIAGDYGYTF.

The chain joins TRBV29-1 to TRBJ2-5; perhaps TRBD1 as D (7 bases). V was clipped by 7 bases and J by 4 bases, with 19 bases between them. This CDR3 spans 14 amino acids. The germline CDR1 and CDR2 sequences are SQVTM and ANQGSEA. CDR3 in amino acids: CSATGAGGGETQYF. CDR3 bases: TGCAGCGCCACCGGGGCAGGGGGAGGAGAGACCCAGTACTTC.

V gene TRBV5-1 combines with J gene TRBJ2-1, with a tentative D call TRBD2 (5 bases). V gave up 0 bases and J gave up 6 bases, with 16 bases separating them. This CDR3 is 16 amino acids long. Looked up from germline, CDR1 is SGHRS and CDR2 is YFSETQ. CDR3 in DNA: TGCGCCAGCAGCTTGGCCCAAGGGAGAGGAGGCAATGAGCAGTTCTTC. It specifies CASSLAQGRGGNEQFF.

A word on this clone: This sample includes further DNA sequences coding for the same CDR3. The chain couples TRBV12-3 or TRBV12-4 to TRBJ1-5, with D hard to call. The length of the CDR3 is 13 residues. V lost 3 bases and J 4 bases, leaving 7 bases between the germline ends. CDR3 nucleotide sequence: TGTGCCAGCAGTTTGAGGCAGAATCAGCCCCAGCATTTT. This translates into CASSLRQNQPQHF.

This clone was observed a few times. This chain uses TRBV7-8 with TRBJ2-3, with D possibly being TRBD2 (5 bases). This CDR3 spans 13 amino acids. From germline, CDR1 is SGHVS and CDR2 FQNEAQ. The germline V and J ends were trimmed by 4 bases and 3 bases, with 8 bases remaining between them. The CDR3 nucleotides read TGTGCCAGCAGCTCCGGGGTAACAGATACGCAGTATTTT. It specifies CASSSGVTDTQYF.

The genes are TRBV29-1 and TRBJ2-1; possible D gene TRBD2, 6 bases. This CDR3 comprises 13 residues. With 4 bases removed from V and 3 bases from J, the gap between germline ends came to 10 bases. Germline lookup yields CDR1 SQVTM and CDR2 ANQGSEA. This CDR3 reads CSVARGGYNEQFF. In DNA form, the CDR3 reads TGCAGCGTTGCGCGGGGAGGCTACAATGAGCAGTTCTTC.

The chain recombines TRBV27 with TRBJ2-6; 14 positions match TRBD2. From germline, CDR1 is MNHEY and CDR2 SMNVEV (reference sequence). V gave up 6 bases and J gave up 3 bases; unmatched junction bases: 13. This CDR3 contains 20 residues. CDR3 bases: TGTGCCAGCAGATTTCTACCGGGACTAGCGGGAGTTGGTGGGGCCAACGTCCTGACTTTC. It yields the protein CASRFLPGLAGVGGANVLTF.

The chain links TRBV27 to TRBJ1-2, with D possibly matching TRBD1 (5 bases). Deletions cut 2 bases from V and 5 bases from J, with 15 bases between. The CDR3 runs 15 residues. Germline V gene data show CDR1 as MNHEY and CDR2 as SMNVEV (reference sequence). Written as DNA, the CDR3 is TGTGCCAGCAGTTTAGTCAGGGAGGGAATTTATGGCTACACCTTC. Translating it yields CASSLVREGIYGYTF.

This clone was recorded a few times. The chain recombines TRBV14 with TRBJ1-2, with 9 positions matching TRBD1. The CDR3 is 15 amino acids. The germline V gene encodes CDR1 SGHDN and CDR2 FVKESK. V lost 5 bases, J lost 5 bases, and 9 bases stayed unmatched. The CDR3 DNA sequence: TGTGCCAGCAGCAAGTCCGGGACAGGGCCTTATGGCTACACCTTC. Protein product: CASSKSGTGPYGYTF.

The chain carries TRBV30 and TRBJ1-5; no clear D gene. The CDR3 extends over 14 amino acids. V was cut by 3 bases and J by 7 bases, with 16 bases left in between. Germline loops: CDR1 GTSNPN, CDR2 SVGIG (reference sequence). CDR3 bases: TGTGCCTGGAGCGCATGGGGTTCGGGGCAGCCCCAGCATTTT. It codes for CAWSAWGSGQPQHF.

The chain employs TRBV7-9 and TRBJ1-5; 12 positions match TRBD1. The germline gives CDR1 SEHNR, CDR2 FQNEAQ (reference sequence). CDR3 size: 17 residues. The J segment lost 6 bases and the V segment lost 5 bases, leaving 11 bases of the junction unmatched. CDR3 sequence: CASSPLGQGALGQPQHF. The CDR3 nucleotides read TGTGCCAGCAGCCCATTGGGACAGGGGGCGTTGGGTCAGCCCCAGCATTTT.

The chain joins TRBV6-5 to TRBJ2-7, with 7 bases lining up with TRBD2. The CDR3 covers 15 residues. V was pared by 5 bases and J by 6 bases, with 13 bases of the junction left unmatched. The V gene's germline CDR1 is MNHEY and CDR2 SVGAGI. The CDR3 sequence: CASSPRRAGDGEQYF. CDR3 sequence (DNA): TGTGCCAGCAGTCCCCGTCGCGCGGGAGACGGCGAGCAGTACTTC.

The chain links TRBV6-5 to TRBJ1-6; D is undetermined. The V end lost 4 bases, the J end lost 7 bases, and 5 bases lay between the germline ends. The germline V gene has CDR1 MNHEY and CDR2 SVGAGI. CDR3 size: 12 residues. The CDR3 spells CASSFRNSPLHF. The DNA for the CDR3 is TGTGCCAGCAGTTTTAGAAATTCACCCCTCCACTTT.

This chain joins TRBV7-6 and TRBJ2-6; D is possibly TRBD1 (5 bases). This CDR3 has 18 residues. Per the germline V gene, CDR1 is SGHVS and CDR2 is FNYEAQ. Trimming cost V 2 bases and J 0 bases, with 14 bases left between them. Here the CDR3 reads CASSLKHDSSSGANVLTF. The CDR3 coding sequence is TGTGCCAGCAGCTTAAAACATGACAGCAGCTCTGGGGCCAACGTCCTGACTTTC.

This clone was detected only once. The V and J genes are TRBV18 and TRBJ2-2; D perhaps matches TRBD2 (6 bases). Germline lookup yields CDR1 KGHSH and CDR2 LQKENI. V was trimmed by 2 bases and J by 5 bases, leaving 15 bases between them. The CDR3 totals 16 residues. This CDR3 is CASSPAVRGGTGELFF. The CDR3 nucleotides read TGTGCCAGCTCACCAGCGGTTAGGGGAGGAACCGGGGAGCTGTTTTTT.

This chain links TRBV27 with TRBJ2-7; 9 positions agree with TRBD2. The CDR3 has 15 amino acids. V trimming: 2 bases; J trimming: 4 bases; junction bases outside the gene matches: 6. The germline CDR1 and CDR2 sequences are MNHEY and SMNVEV (reference sequence). The CDR3 region is CASSLRPSGAYEQYF. In nucleotides, the CDR3 is TGTGCCAGCAGTTTACGGCCTAGCGGGGCATACGAGCAGTACTTC.

The chain carries TRBV11-2 and TRBJ1-2; the match to TRBD1 covers 10 bases. After removal of 5 bases from V and 7 bases from J, the junction contained 1 base not matched to a gene. CDR3 length equals 12 residues. Germline-derived CDR1 and CDR2 are SGHAT and FQNNGV. The DNA of the CDR3 is TGTGCCAGCAGCCGACAGGGGGCTGGCTACACCTTC. Its translation is CASSRQGAGYTF.

V is TRBV7-3 and J is TRBJ1-5; D is perhaps TRBD1 (5 bases). Germline lookup yields CDR1 SGHTA and CDR2 FQGTGA. Trimming took off 5 bases at V and 12 bases at J, with 23 bases between the two ends. CDR3 length equals 15 residues. The CDR3 spells CASSPRQGFGKFQHF. CDR3 nucleotides: TGTGCCAGCAGCCCCCGGCAGGGTTTCGGAAAGTTCCAGCATTTT.

This CDR3 is CASSDSIPETQYF. CDR3 in DNA: TGTGCCAGCAGTGATTCCATCCCAGAGACCCAGTACTTC. The chain joins TRBV2 to TRBJ2-5; D remains ambiguous. The germline CDR1 and CDR2 sequences are SNHLY and FYNNEI. The CDR3 loop spans 13 amino acids. V was trimmed by 3 bases and J by 4 bases, leaving 9 bases between them.

This rearrangement joins TRBV7-2 to TRBJ1-2, with a possible D match to TRBD1 (5 bases). The CDR3 runs to 14 residues. CDR1 SGHTA and CDR2 FQGNSA come from the germline V gene. V was clipped by 5 bases and J by 5 bases, with 15 bases between them. The CDR3 region is CASSTLDSFYGYTF. The CDR3 DNA follows: TGTGCCAGCAGCACCCTAGACAGCTTTTATGGCTACACCTTC.

This chain links TRBV27 with TRBJ1-4; 7 positions agree with TRBD1. The CDR3 consists of 15 residues. With V trimmed by 4 bases and J by 8 bases, 10 bases remained unmatched. Germline CDR1 reads MNHEY; CDR2 reads SMNVEV (reference sequence). In nucleotides, the CDR3 is TGTGCCAGCAGTTCCAGACAGGGAGGTTGGGAAAAACTGTTTTTT. It specifies CASSSRQGGWEKLFF.

The CDR3, as DNA: TGTGCCAGCAGCTCACGGCCCTCGCAGGGTGGCTACACCTTC. This codes for CASSSRPSQGGYTF. V gene TRBV9 combines with J gene TRBJ1-2, with D perhaps TRBD1 (5 bases). CDR1 is SGDLS, CDR2 YYNGEE, per germline. The ends were cut back, 4 bases at V and 7 bases at J, with 17 bases in the middle. The CDR3 runs to 14 residues.

This clone was seen a few times. The chain combines TRBV28 with TRBJ2-7; 11 bases line up with TRBD2. This CDR3 region has 16 residues. Germline lookup yields CDR1 MDHEN and CDR2 SYDVKM. Unmatched junction bases numbered 8, after V lost 2 bases and J lost 5 bases. CDR3 in amino acids: CASSLIAGGPSDEQYF. The CDR3, as DNA: TGTGCCAGCAGTTTAATAGCGGGAGGGCCTTCCGACGAGCAGTACTTC.

The chain employs TRBV28 and TRBJ2-5; TRBD2 aligns across 11 bases. This CDR3 contains 15 residues. Germline assignment: CDR1 MDHEN and CDR2 SYDVKM. V lost 6 bases, J lost 7 bases, and 10 bases stayed unmatched. CDR3 amino acids: CASSQTSGVTGTQYF. The CDR3 DNA sequence: TGTGCCAGCAGCCAGACTAGCGGGGTGACAGGGACCCAGTACTTC.

The chain combines TRBV6-2 or TRBV6-3 with TRBJ2-1; 8 bases are shared with TRBD1. Germline assignment: CDR1 MNHEY and CDR2 SVGEGT. V shed 5 bases, J shed 6 bases, and the junction held 12 bases outside the gene matches. CDR3 length: 16 amino acids. This CDR3 reads CASSIAGGSLINEQFF. Here the CDR3 DNA reads TGTGCCAGCAGTATCGCAGGGGGCTCGCTTATCAATGAGCAGTTCTTC.